This is a list of T cell receptor beta chains from one sample in a study of PD-L1 blockade in urothelial cancer. Using immunoSEQ multiplex PCR, the repertoire was profiled, and TCRdb retains in-frame clones only, with some absent. The profile shows tens of thousands of clones, about 88% of them singletons. The sequencing used PBMCs, collected around atezolizumab (anti-PD-L1) treatment. Receptors were obtained from a man aged 60-69 years with urothelial cancer. CDR3s include the opening cysteine and the closing phenylalanine or tryptophan. D genes are given only for firm matches. Rows give clone size only sometimes, using once, few, many, or a class for an expanded clone.

15	NA	TRBJ2-1	TRBV19	TRBD2	TGTGCCAGTACCACACTAGCGGGGGGGACCAATGAGCAGTTCTTC	CASTTLAGGTNEQFF
13	NA	TRBJ1-2	TRBV19	NA	TGTGCCAGTAGACTAAACAGGGAATATGGCTACACCTTC	CASRLNREYGYTF
14	NA	TRBJ2-5	TRBV7-7	TRBD2	TGTGCTAGCAGCTTAATCGCGGGGGGTGAGACCCAGTACTTC	CASSLIAGGETQYF
13	few	TRBJ1-1	TRBV4-1	NA	TGCGCCAGCAGGAGGGGAGGGAACACTGAAGCTTTCTTT	CASRRGGNTEAFF
15	NA	TRBJ2-5	TRBV9	TRBD2	TGTGCCAGCAGCGTAGAGACCGGGAGGAGTGAGACCCAGTACTTC	CASSVETGRSETQYF
14	NA	TRBJ1-4	TRBV18	NA	TGTGCCAGCTCACCAGGACCCGCGGGCGAAAAACTGTTTTTT	CASSPGPAGEKLFF
16	NA	TRBJ1-6	TRBV6-5	TRBD1	TGTGCCAGCAGTTACGGGGGACAGGGGGCTCAATCACCCCTCCACTTT	CASSYGGQGAQSPLHF
15	NA	TRBJ2-7	TRBV14	NA	TGTGCCAGCAGCCAAGTTAGTTTTTGGTCCTACGAGCAGTACTTC	CASSQVSFWSYEQYF
12	NA	TRBJ1-1	TRBV7-6	NA	TGTGCCAGCAGCCGCGGAAACACTGAAGCTTTCTTT	CASSRGNTEAFF
16	NA	TRBJ2-5	TRBV5-1	TRBD2	TGCGCCAGCAGCTTATCCGGGACTAGCGGACAAGAGACCCAGTACTTC	CASSLSGTSGQETQYF
16	NA	TRBJ2-5	TRBV11-1	NA	TGTGCCAGCAGCCTCTTTCGGGGGGCCCGGTGGGAGACCCAGTACTTC	CASSLFRGARWETQYF
17	NA	TRBJ1-1	TRBV27	TRBD1	TGTGCCAGCAGCCCACTTGACAGGGAGGTCATTCGCACTGAAGCTTTCTTT	CASSPLDREVIRTEAFF
11	NA	TRBJ2-7	TRBV7-2	NA	TGTGCCAGCAGCTCCGCCTACGAGCAGTACTTC	CASSSAYEQYF
14	NA	TRBJ1-1	TRBV27	NA	TGTGCCAGCAGTTTGAAGCCATGGAACACTGAAGCTTTCTTT	CASSLKPWNTEAFF
13	once	TRBJ1-1	TRBV11-2	NA	TGTGCCAGCAGCCTCCAAGGGAGCACTGAAGCTTTCTTT	CASSLQGSTEAFF
13	NA	TRBJ2-3	TRBV6-1	NA	TGTGCCAGCAAAGACTCGAGGAGGTGGGCGCAGTATTTT	CASKDSRRWAQYF
17	NA	TRBJ2-1	TRBV4-1	NA	TGCGCCAGCAGCCTACCGGGTAAGCAATACTCCTACAATGAGCAGTTCTTC	CASSLPGKQYSYNEQFF